This T cell receptor (beta chain) was recorded in a study of OX40 agonist ivuxolimab in advanced cancers. Germline-derived CDR1 and CDR2 are MNHEY and SMNVEV (reference sequence). Trimming cost V 6 bases and J 1 base, with 12 bases left between them. The CDR3 has 14 residues. Method: immunoSEQ multiplex PCR; TCRdb's copy keeps in-frame clones and lacks some. The sample has 100,000 to 150,000 clones; approximately 94% are singletons. The rearrangement uses TRBV27 and TRBJ1-2; D call uncertain. The TCR sequence derives from an adult with an advanced solid tumor such as melanoma, head and neck, liver or kidney cancer. The material was CD4+ or CD8+ T cells sorted from blood, obtained in a trial of the OX40 agonist ivuxolimab. The CDR3 is CASSAGRGNYGYTF. The CDR3 DNA is TGTGCCAGCAGCGCCGGTCGGGGTAACTATGGCTACACCTTC.